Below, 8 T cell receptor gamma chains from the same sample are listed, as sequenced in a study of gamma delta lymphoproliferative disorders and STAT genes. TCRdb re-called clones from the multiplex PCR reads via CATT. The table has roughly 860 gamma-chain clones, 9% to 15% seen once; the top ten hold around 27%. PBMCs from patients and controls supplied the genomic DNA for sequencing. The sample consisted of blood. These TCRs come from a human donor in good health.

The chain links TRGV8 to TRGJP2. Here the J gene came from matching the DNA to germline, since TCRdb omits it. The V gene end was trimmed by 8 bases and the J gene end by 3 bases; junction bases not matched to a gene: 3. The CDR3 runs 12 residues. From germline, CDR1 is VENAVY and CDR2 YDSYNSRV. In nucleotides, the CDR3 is TGTGCCACCTCCTGTAGTGATTGGATCAAGACGTTT. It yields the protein CATSCSDWIKTF.

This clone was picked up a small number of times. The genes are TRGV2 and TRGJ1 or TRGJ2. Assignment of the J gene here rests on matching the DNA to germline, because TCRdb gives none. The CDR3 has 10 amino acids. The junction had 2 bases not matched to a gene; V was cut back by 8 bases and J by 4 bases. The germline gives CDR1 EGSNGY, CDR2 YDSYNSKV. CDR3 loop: CATSYYKKLF. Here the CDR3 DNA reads TGTGCCACCTCCTATTATAAGAAACTCTTT.

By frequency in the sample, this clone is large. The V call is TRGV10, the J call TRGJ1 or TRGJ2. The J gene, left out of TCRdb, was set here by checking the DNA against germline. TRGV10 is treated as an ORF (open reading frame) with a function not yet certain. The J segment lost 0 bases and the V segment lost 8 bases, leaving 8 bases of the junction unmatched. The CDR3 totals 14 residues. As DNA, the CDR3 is TGTGCTGCGTGGGGGATAAGGAATTATTATAAGAAACTCTTT. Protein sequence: CAAWGIRNYYKKLF.

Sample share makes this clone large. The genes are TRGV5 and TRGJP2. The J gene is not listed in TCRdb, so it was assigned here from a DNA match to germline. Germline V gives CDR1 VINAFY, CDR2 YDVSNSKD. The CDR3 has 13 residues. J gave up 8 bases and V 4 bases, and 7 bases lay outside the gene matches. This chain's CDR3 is CATWEGADWIKTF. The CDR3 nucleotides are TGTGCCACCTGGGAGGGGGCAGATTGGATCAAGACGTTT.

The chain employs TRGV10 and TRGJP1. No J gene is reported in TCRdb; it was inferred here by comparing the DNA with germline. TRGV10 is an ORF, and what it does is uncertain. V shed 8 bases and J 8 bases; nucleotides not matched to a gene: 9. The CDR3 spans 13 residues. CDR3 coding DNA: TGTGCTGCGTGGGATTTTAGCGGTTGGTTCAAGATATTT. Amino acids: CAAWDFSGWFKIF.

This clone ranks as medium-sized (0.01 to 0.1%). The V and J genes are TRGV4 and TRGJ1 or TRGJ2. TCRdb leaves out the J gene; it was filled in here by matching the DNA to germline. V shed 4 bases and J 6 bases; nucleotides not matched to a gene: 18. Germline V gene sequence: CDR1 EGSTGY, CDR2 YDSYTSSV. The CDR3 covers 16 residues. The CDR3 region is CATWDGPGCLCYKKLF. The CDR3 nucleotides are TGTGCCACCTGGGACGGGCCTGGATGCCTCTGTTATAAGAAACTCTTT.

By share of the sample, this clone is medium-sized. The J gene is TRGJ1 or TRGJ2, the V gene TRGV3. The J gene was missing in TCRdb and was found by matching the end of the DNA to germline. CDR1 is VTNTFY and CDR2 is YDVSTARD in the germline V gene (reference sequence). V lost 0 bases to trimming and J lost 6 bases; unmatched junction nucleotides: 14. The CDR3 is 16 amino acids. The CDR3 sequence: CATWDRRPFWGYKKLF. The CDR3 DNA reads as TGTGCCACCTGGGACAGGCGTCCGTTTTGGGGTTATAAGAAACTCTTT.

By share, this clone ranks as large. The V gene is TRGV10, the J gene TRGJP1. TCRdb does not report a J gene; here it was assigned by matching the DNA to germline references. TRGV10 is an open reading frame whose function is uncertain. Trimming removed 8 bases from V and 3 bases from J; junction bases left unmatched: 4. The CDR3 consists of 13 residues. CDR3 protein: CAAWDPTGWFKIF. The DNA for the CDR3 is TGTGCTGCGTGGGATCCCACTGGTTGGTTCAAGATATTT.